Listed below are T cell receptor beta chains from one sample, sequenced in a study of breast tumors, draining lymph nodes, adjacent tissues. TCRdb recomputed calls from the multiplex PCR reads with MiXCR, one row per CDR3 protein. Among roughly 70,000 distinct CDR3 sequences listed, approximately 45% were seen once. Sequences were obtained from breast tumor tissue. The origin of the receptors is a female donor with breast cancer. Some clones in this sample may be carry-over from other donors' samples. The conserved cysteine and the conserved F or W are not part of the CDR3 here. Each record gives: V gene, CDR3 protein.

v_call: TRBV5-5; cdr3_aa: ASSHPADTQY
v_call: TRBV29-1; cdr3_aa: SVTQVSGGGCT
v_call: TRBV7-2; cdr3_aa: ATYRQGQPNEKLF
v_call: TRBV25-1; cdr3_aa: ASSDLGTGGTDTQY
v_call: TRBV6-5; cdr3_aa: ASSQTWDIPYEQY
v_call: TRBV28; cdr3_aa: ASSSPPREVGGYT
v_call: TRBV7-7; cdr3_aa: ARGTSGIETQY
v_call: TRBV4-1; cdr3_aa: ASSQVGHRYGYT
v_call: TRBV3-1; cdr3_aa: ASSRGTGAYNSPLH
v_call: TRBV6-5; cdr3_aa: ASSSGTLLAKNIQY
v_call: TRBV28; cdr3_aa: PKFEPKEGSRSPLH
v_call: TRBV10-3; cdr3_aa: AISSSNGDGNQPQH
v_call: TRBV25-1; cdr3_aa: ASKAGNYEH
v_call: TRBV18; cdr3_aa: ASSPVQGGDTQY
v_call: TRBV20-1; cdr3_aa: SASISPERGFSYNEQF
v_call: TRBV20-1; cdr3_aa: SAKIGADTGRKLF
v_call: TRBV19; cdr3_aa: ASVKRGGTDTQY
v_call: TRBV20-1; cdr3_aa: SASTETSGSSYEQY
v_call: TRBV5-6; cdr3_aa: ASSAWTALETQY
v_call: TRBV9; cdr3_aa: ASSAWKTNEKLF
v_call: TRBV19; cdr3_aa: ASTSRDSGNTIY
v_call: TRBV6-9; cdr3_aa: ASSHSHREDQPQH
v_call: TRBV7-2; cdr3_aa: ASRTGTGNYNEQF
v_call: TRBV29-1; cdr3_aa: SARGRAGETQY
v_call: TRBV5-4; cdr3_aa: ASPRGGNGYT
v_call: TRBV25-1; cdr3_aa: ARDWTSPNQPQH
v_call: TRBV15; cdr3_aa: ATSRDLRAANYGYT
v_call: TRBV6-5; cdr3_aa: ASEGGTVGTQY
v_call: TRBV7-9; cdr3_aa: ASSPRSTGGSYGYT
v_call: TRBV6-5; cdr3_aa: ASRTSGVSGNTIY
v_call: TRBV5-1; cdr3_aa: ASSRGQGGTGELF
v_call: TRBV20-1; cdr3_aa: SASQPTGTNEKLL
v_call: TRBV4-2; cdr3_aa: ASSLSDEQF
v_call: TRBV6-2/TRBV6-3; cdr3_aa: ATRPSGAISGANVLT
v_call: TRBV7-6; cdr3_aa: ASSFRLRRGDEQF
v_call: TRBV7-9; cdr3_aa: ASSFQYNEQF
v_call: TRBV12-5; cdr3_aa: ASGFPNDWGNYGYT
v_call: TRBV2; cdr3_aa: ASSSQRRTGTFYEKLF
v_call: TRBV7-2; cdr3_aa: ASSPRTLGEQY
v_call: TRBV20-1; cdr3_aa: SARAISGNTIY
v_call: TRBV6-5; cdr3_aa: ASSHSTAGTNEQF
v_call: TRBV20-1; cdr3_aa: SARWEDYGYT
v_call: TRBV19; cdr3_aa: ASSAGGDYNEQF
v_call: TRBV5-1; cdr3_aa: ASSPRQGTETRNEKLF
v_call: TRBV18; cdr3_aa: ASSPGDLIETQY
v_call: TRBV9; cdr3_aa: ASSAHPGQGVDGYT
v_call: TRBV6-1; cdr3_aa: ASSGVRGGCSYEQY
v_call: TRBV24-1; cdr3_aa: ATSDFLLAGGNEQF
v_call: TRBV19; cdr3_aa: ASGGLTDTQY
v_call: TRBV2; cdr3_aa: ASSAPGPREEQY
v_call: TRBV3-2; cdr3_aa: ASSLPHWGPNQPQH
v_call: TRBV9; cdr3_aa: ASSESTDRLGAGYT
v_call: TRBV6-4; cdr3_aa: ASQIGTGHNQPQH
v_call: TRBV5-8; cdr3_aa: ASSLGRVRNEQY
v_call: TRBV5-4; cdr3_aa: ASSSVDRPNYGYT
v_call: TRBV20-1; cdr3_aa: SASQAGGDTDTQY
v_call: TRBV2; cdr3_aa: ASSVFDRSYSNQPQH
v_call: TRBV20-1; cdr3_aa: SALSIRGGNSPLH
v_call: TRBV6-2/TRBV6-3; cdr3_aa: ASSHPNRVLYTDTQY
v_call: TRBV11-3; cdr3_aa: ASVQGGRGNSPLH